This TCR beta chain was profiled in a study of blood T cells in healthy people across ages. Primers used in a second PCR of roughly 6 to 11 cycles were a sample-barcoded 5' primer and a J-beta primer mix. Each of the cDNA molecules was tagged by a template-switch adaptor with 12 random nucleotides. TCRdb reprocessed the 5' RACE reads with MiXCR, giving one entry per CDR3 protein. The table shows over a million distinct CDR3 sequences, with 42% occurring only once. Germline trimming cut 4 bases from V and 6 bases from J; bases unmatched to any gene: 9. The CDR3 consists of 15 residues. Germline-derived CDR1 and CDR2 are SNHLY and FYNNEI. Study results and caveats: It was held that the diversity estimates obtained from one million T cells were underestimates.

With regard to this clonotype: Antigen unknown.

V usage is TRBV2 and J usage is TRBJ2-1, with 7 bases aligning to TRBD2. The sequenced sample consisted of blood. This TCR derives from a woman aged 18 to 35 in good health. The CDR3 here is CASSGFRVAGNEQFF. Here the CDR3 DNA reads TGTGCCAGCAGTGGTTTTAGGGTAGCGGGCAATGAGCAGTTCTTC.